The next 26 T cell receptor beta chains were all read from a single sample in a study of T cell responses to AZD1222 COVID-19 vaccine. Measured with immunoSEQ multiplex PCR; TCRdb has only the in-frame clones, and not every one. The table shows 130,000 or so clones, with more than 70% occurring only once. The source material was peripheral blood, sampled on day 0 of AZD1222 vaccination. All receptors derive from an adult in good health.

V and J are TRBV11-2 and TRBJ1-6; D gene uncertain. Trimming removed 2 bases from V and 0 bases from J, with 2 bases in between. Germline CDR1 is SGHAT and CDR2 is FQNNGV. The CDR3 spans 14 residues. The CDR3 nucleotides are TGTGCCAGCAGCTTAAACTCCTATAATTCACCCCTCCACTTT. Protein: CASSLNSYNSPLHF.

This sequence joins TRBV9 and TRBJ1-1, with D possibly matching TRBD1 (5 bases). V lost 4 bases to trimming and J lost 1 base, with 14 bases between them. The CDR3 runs to 15 residues. Germline V gene data show CDR1 as SGDLS and CDR2 as YYNGEE. The CDR3 bases are TGTGCCAGCAGCCCTGAGGCCAGGGCGAACACTGAAGCTTTCTTT. Encoded protein: CASSPEARANTEAFF.

The V call is TRBV6-5, the J call TRBJ1-2; 9 bases align to TRBD1. CDR1 is MNHEY and CDR2 is SVGAGI in the germline V gene. With 6 bases clipped from V and 4 bases from J, the junction kept 6 bases outside the gene matches. The length of the CDR3 is 14 residues. In nucleotides, the CDR3 is TGTGCCAGCAGCCGGACAGGGGCCCTCTATGGCTACACCTTC. Protein sequence: CASSRTGALYGYTF.

The chain links TRBV4-2 to TRBJ1-6; D is uncertain. Germline lookup yields CDR1 LGHNA and CDR2 YNFKEQ. CDR3 length equals 15 residues. The V gene lost 0 bases and the J gene lost 6 bases, with 9 bases spanning the gap. DNA for the CDR3: TGTGCCAGCAGCCAAGAGCAGGCGACTAATTCACCCCTCCACTTT. Translation gives CASSQEQATNSPLHF.

On this clone: The same CDR3 is also encoded by other DNA sequences in this sample. This sequence joins TRBV9 and TRBJ1-2; D gene unclear. V lost 3 bases and J 6 bases, leaving 9 bases between the germline ends. The CDR3 loop spans 12 amino acids. Germline values: CDR1 SGDLS, CDR2 YYNGEE. The chain's CDR3 is CASSAGGDGYTF. The CDR3 nucleotides are TGTGCCAGCAGCGCCGGTGGGGATGGCTACACCTTC.

V and J are TRBV7-2 and TRBJ2-7; D is perhaps TRBD1 or TRBD2 (6 bases each). Trimming pared 6 bases from V and 4 bases from J, leaving 13 bases between. This CDR3 contains 13 residues. Per the germline V gene, CDR1 is SGHTA and CDR2 is FQGNSA. Here the CDR3 reads CASSGGPGYEQYF. CDR3 nucleotides: TGTGCCAGCAGTGGGGGGCCGGGATACGAGCAGTACTTC.

The CDR3 protein is CSVVILVQGTPAFF. The CDR3 DNA follows: TGCAGCGTTGTTATTCTCGTACAGGGCACTCCGGCTTTCTTT. The chain has TRBV29-1 and TRBJ1-1; TRBD1 is a possible D gene (6 bases). V dropped 4 bases and J dropped 11 bases, with 23 bases sitting between them. Germline V CDR1 and CDR2: SQVTM, ANQGSEA. The CDR3 runs 14 residues. Together with reference TRBV29-1 and TRBJ1-1, the CDR3 gives the full variable domain: SAVISQKPSRDICQRGTSLTIQCQVDSQVTMMFWYRQQPGQSLTLIATANQGSEATYESGFVIDKFPISRPNLTFSTLTVSNMSPEDSSIYLCSVVILVQGTPAFFGQGTRLTVV.

The V call is TRBV9, the J call TRBJ2-1; D is unclear. The CDR3 covers 14 residues. V lost 4 bases, J lost 1 base, and 9 bases lay in between. CDR1 is SGDLS, CDR2 YYNGEE, per germline. CDR3 loop: CASSPPGSYNEQFF. DNA for the CDR3: TGTGCCAGCAGCCCCCCGGGTTCCTACAATGAGCAGTTCTTC.

The chain joins TRBV7-2 to TRBJ2-3; 10 bases are a match to TRBD2. Germline loops: CDR1 SGHTA, CDR2 FQGNSA. The CDR3 has 16 amino acids. Losses at the gene ends were 1 base for V and 5 bases for J; bases not matched to a gene: 6. CDR3 bases: TGTGCCAGCAGCTTAGTAGCGAGCGGGAGGGTAGATACGCAGTATTTT. It encodes CASSLVASGRVDTQYF.

This chain uses TRBV6-5 with TRBJ2-2; a possible D gene is TRBD1 (6 bases). V lost 6 bases, J lost 2 bases, and 13 bases lay in between. This CDR3 has 15 amino acids. The germline V gene encodes CDR1 MNHEY and CDR2 SVGAGI. CDR3 coding DNA: TGTGCCAGCAGGAGAGGGGGTTATAACACCGGGGAGCTGTTTTTT. Amino acids: CASRRGGYNTGELFF.

The rearrangement uses TRBV6-1 and TRBJ1-4; tentative D call: TRBD1 (5 bases). V shed 2 bases and J shed 10 bases, with 14 bases lying between them. From germline, CDR1 is MNHNS and CDR2 SASEGT. The CDR3 runs 14 residues. CDR3 nucleotide sequence: TGTGCCAGCAGTGAATGGGGGGGACGGGGAAAACTGTTTTTT. Translation gives CASSEWGGRGKLFF.

In its sample, this clone was seen a few times. This CDR3 reads CASSPPNEQYF. The CDR3 nucleotides read TGTGCCAGCAGCCCTCCGAATGAGCAGTACTTC. The V call is TRBV27, the J call TRBJ2-7; D ambiguous. Germline V gene sequence: CDR1 MNHEY, CDR2 SMNVEV (reference sequence). V lost 6 bases to trimming and J lost 7 bases, with 10 bases between them. The CDR3 loop spans 11 amino acids.

This clone was seen more than once but under ten times. This chain links TRBV5-6 with TRBJ2-2; 8 bases fit TRBD2. The germline V gene has CDR1 SGHDT and CDR2 YYEEEE. V gave up 4 bases and J gave up 4 bases; unmatched junction bases: 6. The CDR3 contains 15 residues. CDR3 nucleotide sequence: TGTGCCAGCAGCCCAGCGGGAGACGGCACCGGGGAGCTGTTTTTT. It encodes CASSPAGDGTGELFF.

The rearrangement links TRBV30 to TRBJ2-5, with 7 bases aligning to TRBD2. From germline, CDR1 is GTSNPN and CDR2 SVGIG (reference sequence). V was pared by 4 bases and J by 5 bases, with 10 bases of the junction left unmatched. The CDR3 is 14 residues long. CDR3 amino acids: CAWTSLAERETQYF. DNA of the CDR3: TGTGCCTGGACCTCCCTAGCGGAGAGGGAGACCCAGTACTTC.

The V gene is TRBV5-5, the J gene TRBJ1-1; unclear D gene. Trimming took off 1 base at V and 4 bases at J, with 8 bases between the two ends. Per the germline V gene, CDR1 is SGHKS and CDR2 is YYEKEE (reference sequence). The CDR3 length is 13 residues. The CDR3 bases are TGTGCCAGCAGCTTGACCGGTACCACTGAAGCTTTCTTT. The encoded protein is CASSLTGTTEAFF.

The sample holds a few counts of this clone. The chain recombines TRBV7-2 with TRBJ1-5, with 7 positions matching TRBD1. Per the germline V gene, CDR1 is SGHTA and CDR2 is FQGNSA. This CDR3 has 13 amino acids. Trimming removed 3 bases from V and 7 bases from J; junction bases left unmatched: 3. Here the CDR3 reads CASSLGQQQPQHF. CDR3 nucleotide sequence: TGTGCCAGCAGCTTGGGACAGCAACAGCCCCAGCATTTT.

This clone was observed a few times. This chain connects TRBV30 to TRBJ2-1; tentatively, D is TRBD2 (5 bases). The CDR3 loop spans 12 amino acids. CDR1 and CDR2 from the germline V gene are GTSNPN and SVGIG (reference sequence). V lost 3 bases to trimming and J lost 4 bases, with 7 bases between them. CDR3 in DNA: TGTGCCTGGAGCCTAGCTTACAATGAGCAGTTCTTC. Residues: CAWSLAYNEQFF.

This clone was seen only once. The V gene is TRBV4-3, the J gene TRBJ1-3; 9 bases map to TRBD1. The CDR3 sequence is 15 residues long. The germline CDR1 and CDR2 sequences are LGHNA and YSLEER. J lost 3 bases, V lost 4 bases, and 4 bases had no gene match. The chain's CDR3 is CASSRDRDFGNTIYF. The CDR3 DNA is TGCGCCAGCAGCCGGGACAGGGACTTTGGAAACACCATATATTTT.

CDR3 nucleotides: TGCAGCGTGGAGCTACTTCTGGCTGGGGACAACGAGCAGTACTTC. Amino acids: CSVELLLAGDNEQYF. This rearrangement joins TRBV29-1 to TRBJ2-7; D may be TRBD1 (6 bases). CDR3 length: 15 residues. The germline V and J ends were trimmed by 6 bases and 5 bases, with 23 bases remaining between them. Germline CDR1 SQVTM, CDR2 ANQGSEA.

Only a few counts were recorded for this clone. The chain recombines TRBV7-9 with TRBJ1-6; D might be TRBD1 (6 bases). Germline loops: CDR1 SEHNR, CDR2 FQNEAQ (reference sequence). Deletions cut 4 bases from V and 7 bases from J, with 14 bases between. CDR3 length equals 15 residues. CDR3 sequence reads: CASSSNRDTNSPLHF. CDR3 sequence (DNA): TGTGCCAGCAGCTCAAACCGGGACACAAATTCACCCCTCCACTTT.

This clone was seen once. The chain couples TRBV10-1 to TRBJ1-1; 9 bases are shared with TRBD1. The CDR3 has 15 amino acids. CDR1 and CDR2 (germline): WNHNN, SYGVQD (reference sequence). V shed 3 bases and J 4 bases; nucleotides not matched to a gene: 6. The CDR3 DNA is TGCGCCAGCAGTGAAGGGACAGGGTCCCGCACTGAAGCTTTCTTT. Translating gives CASSEGTGSRTEAFF.

The chain links TRBV7-9 to TRBJ2-1; D unclear. Trimming took off 0 bases at V and 4 bases at J, with 4 bases between the two ends. This CDR3 region has 13 residues. CDR1 and CDR2 from the germline V gene are SEHNR and FQNEAQ (reference sequence). Here the CDR3 reads CASSLALYNEQFF. For the CDR3, the DNA is TGTGCCAGCAGCTTAGCGCTGTACAATGAGCAGTTCTTC.

The rearrangement uses TRBV7-6 and TRBJ1-1; D gene unclear. The V gene lost 1 base and the J gene lost 1 base, with 13 bases spanning the gap. The germline gives CDR1 SGHVS, CDR2 FNYEAQ. CDR3 length: 16 amino acids. CDR3 region: CASSLDDGLKNTEAFF. The CDR3, as DNA: TGTGCCAGCAGCTTAGATGATGGACTGAAGAACACTGAAGCTTTCTTT.

The chain uses TRBV24-1 and TRBJ1-6, with TRBD1 matching 7 bases. The CDR3 runs 17 residues. Per the germline V gene, CDR1 is KGHDR and CDR2 is SFDVKD. Unmatched junction bases numbered 3, after V lost 1 base and J lost 1 base. In nucleotides, the CDR3 is TGTGCCACCAGTGATTTTGACAGGGCATCCTATAATTCACCCCTCCACTTT. Protein product: CATSDFDRASYNSPLHF.

This clone showed up just a few times. The chain links TRBV18 to TRBJ2-1; D tentatively fits TRBD1 or TRBD2 (6 bases each). The V end was cut by 1 base, the J end by 8 bases, with 15 bases between. CDR3 length equals 15 residues. CDR1 KGHSH and CDR2 LQKENI come from the germline V gene. The CDR3 is CASSPLQGTGDEQFF. The CDR3 nucleotides are TGTGCCAGCTCACCACTCCAGGGGACGGGGGATGAGCAGTTCTTC.

The CDR3 nucleotides read TGTGCCAAGAGGGACAGCGACTATGGCTACACCTTC. Translation: CAKRDSDYGYTF. The chain employs TRBV6-5 and TRBJ1-2; 7 positions agree with TRBD1. J was trimmed by 3 bases and V by 10 bases; bases with no gene match: 5. The CDR3 spans 12 residues. In germline, CDR1 is MNHEY, CDR2 SVGAGI.